The entry below gives a single T cell receptor (beta chain) sequence along with its context. In this sample, this clone turned up once. The specificity of this receptor is unknown. No qualities accompany the bases; no much larger clone lies one base away. The sample comes from a study of T cell responses to AZD1222 COVID-19 vaccine (dated by TCRdb to about 2021). General notes on the study: A total of about 240 trial participants underwent TCR sequencing, of whom some 210 received two doses of AZD1222 and about 26 received two doses of the MenACWY control vaccine. Trial participants were enrolled by age into subgroups of 18-55, 56-69 and 70-plus years, and around 150, 29 and 61 TCR-sequenced participants, respectively, were included in these subgroups. The research as a whole found: Spike-specific TCR breadth and depth rose significantly after two AZD1222 doses compared with day 0 and with MenACWY recipients. The vaccine-associated CD4 TCRs covered the entire spike protein, and the dominant responses fell in regions 160-218 and 743-854. Reportedly, almost half of the unique spike-specific TCRs recognized epitopes lying outside the regions that are mutated in the B.1.351 and B.1.1.7 variants. Most participants were white British and females outnumbered males, and the authors suggested that clonal diversity may have been underestimated. No day 14 peak-response samples were available, so repertoires were characterized only after the peak T cell response. The 56-69-year group was small, and its depth increase did not reach significance, likely because of low power. Conclusions about previously exposed vaccinees are limited because only a handful of AZD1222 recipients were SARS-CoV-2 seropositive at baseline.

Including cysteine and phenylalanine, the CDR3 has 16 amino acids. The entry retains the CDR3 DNA only, 48 bases that are in frame from base 1. Looking up the germline V gene yields CDR1 MDHEN and CDR2 SYDVKM. V is pared back by 7 bases and J by 2 bases, with 17 bases lying between the germline termini. Interpreted using the paper, the time point label stands for: baseline before first vaccination. In light of the paper, this sample's treatment or condition label describes: meningococcal conjugate vaccine given as trial control. The vaccinee samples were drawn from two UK trials, COV001 and COV002, one of which was a single-blind randomized controlled phase 2/3 trial testing AZD1222 (ChAdOx1 nCoV-19) in healthy adults. Trial participant PBMC samples were collected at day 0 and day 28 after the second dose for TCRbeta chain sequencing. The CDR3 regions of human TCRbeta chains were analyzed by immunosequencing. As for the original processing: TCRs in the repertoires were matched against a reference library of SARS-CoV-2-specific TCRs that had been generated with the MIRA antigen-specificity platform. Breadth meant the fraction of unique TCRs that were SARS-CoV-2-associated, whereas depth meant the fraction of total T cells that were SARS-CoV-2-associated. Using the MIRA data, each spike-specific TCR was mapped to the spike region that the TCR reacts to and placed in a CD4 or CD8 class. Log10-transformed breadth and depth values were compared by one-way ANOVA with Sidak's multiple comparisons tests. TCRdb holds this immuneACCESS table with in-frame rearrangements only. Some clones are missing; in checked studies, unresolved V genes explain under half, and the rest has no known cause. V and J calls and clone size follow that table, whereas D and trimming were derived from the DNA. This sample lists approximately 110,000 clones; approximately 86% were detected once. The top ten constitute 9.5% to 15% of the sample.

The sequence is built from TRBV28 and TRBJ2-2, with TRBD1 perhaps the D gene, on 5 matching bases. Here the sequenced sample was peripheral blood, taken on day 0 of MenACWY control vaccination. The receptor was isolated from an adult in good health. The DNA sequence follows: TGTGCCAGCATAGAAAGGGGCAGGTTAAACACCGGGGAGCTGTTTTTT. This yields the protein CASIERGRLNTGELFF.